This TCR beta chain comes out of a study of graft-versus-host responses after intestinal transplantation. Study findings and constraints: Some GvH clones were seen earlier in gut or blood, suggesting intestinal origin.

Only in-frame clones appear in the TCRdb table, and some are missing; sequencing was by immunoSEQ multiplex PCR. In the table there are under 150,000 clones, 90% to 95% of which are singletons. This CDR3 has 16 amino acids. The junction had 11 bases not matched to a gene; V was cut back by 4 bases and J by 3 bases. CDR1 is SGHRS and CDR2 is YFSETQ in the germline V gene. This clone was seen once. No antigen is known for it. The receptor was isolated from a human donor who received an intestinal transplant. Here the sequenced sample was unstimulated CD4+ T cells sorted from spleen or lymph node cells, taken before intestinal transplant. V usage is TRBV5-1 and J usage is TRBJ2-7, with TRBD2 matching over 9 bases. As DNA, the CDR3 is TGCGCCAGCAGCCCTAGGGGGGCGGGAGGGGACTACGAGCAGTACTTC. The encoded protein is CASSPRGAGGDYEQYF.